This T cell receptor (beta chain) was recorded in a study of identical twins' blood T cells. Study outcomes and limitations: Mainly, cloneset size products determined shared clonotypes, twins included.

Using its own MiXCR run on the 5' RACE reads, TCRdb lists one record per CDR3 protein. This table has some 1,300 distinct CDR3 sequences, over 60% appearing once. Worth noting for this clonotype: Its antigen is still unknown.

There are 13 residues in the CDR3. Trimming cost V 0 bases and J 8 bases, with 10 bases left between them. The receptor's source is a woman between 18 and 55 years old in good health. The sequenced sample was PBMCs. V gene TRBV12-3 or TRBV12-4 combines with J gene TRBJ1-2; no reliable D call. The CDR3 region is CASSLALLGGYTF. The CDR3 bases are TGTGCCAGCAGTTTAGCGCTGTTGGGCGGCTACACCTTC.